Below are 30 T cell receptor beta chains sequenced from a single sample in a study of vaccination effects on CD4 cells after COVID-19. Some clones are missing from TCRdb's copy, which holds only in-frame ones; the method was immunoSEQ multiplex PCR. The sample includes tens of thousands of clones, roughly 81% of them seen just once. It was after around eleven days of culture that CD4+ T cells were isolated. Each participant was given two doses of one vaccine (BNT162b2 or mRNA-1273). The antigens these receptors bind are not known. The material was CD4+ T cells from PBMCs cultured without peptide, obtained after COVID-19 vaccination. These receptors all stem from a human donor who received a COVID-19 vaccine.

CDR3 nucleotide sequence: TGTGCCAGCAGCTTTCGGGGGGCAATCGGGCAGTACGTC. Protein sequence: CASSFRGAIGQYV. The J gene is TRBJ2-7, the V gene TRBV5-6; D might be TRBD2 (7 bases). The CDR3 has 13 amino acids. V was shortened by 2 bases and J by 9 bases, with 15 bases between the two germline ends. Germline CDR1 is SGHDT and CDR2 is YYEEEE.

The V call is TRBV10-2, the J call TRBJ1-6, with D possibly matching TRBD1 (5 bases). Germline V gene lookup returns CDR1 WSHSY and CDR2 SAAADI. V shed 6 bases and J shed 5 bases, with 14 bases lying between them. The CDR3 has 15 amino acids. The chain's CDR3 is CASSPEGRDNSPLHF. The CDR3 bases are TGCGCCAGCAGCCCGGAGGGACGGGATAATTCACCCCTCCACTTT.

This clone has only a few counts. The gene calls are TRBV7-2 and TRBJ1-1; D is perhaps TRBD1 (6 bases). Trimming removed 4 bases from V and 4 bases from J, with 13 bases in between. This CDR3 is built from 14 residues. CDR1 and CDR2 from the germline V gene are SGHTA and FQGNSA. In DNA, the CDR3 is TGTGCCAGCAGCTCGGACAGTGGGATCACTGAAGCTTTCTTT. This sequence encodes CASSSDSGITEAFF.

This clone was observed a few times. This rearrangement joins TRBV29-1 to TRBJ2-7; TRBD2 might be the D (6 bases). This CDR3 spans 10 amino acids. Germline V CDR1 and CDR2: SQVTM, ANQGSEA. V lost 6 bases, J lost 9 bases, and 12 bases lay in between. Here the CDR3 DNA reads TGCAGCGTACGAAGGGGAGGGCAGTACGTC. It yields the protein CSVRRGGQYV.

V is TRBV3-1 (or the pseudogene TRBV3-2) and J is TRBJ2-7; 8 bases match TRBD2. The CDR3 consists of 15 residues. Germline CDR1 and CDR2: LGHDT and YNNKEL (reference sequence). J was trimmed by 1 base and V by 4 bases; bases with no gene match: 6. This CDR3 reads CASSPLSGTSYEQYV. In DNA, the CDR3 is TGTGCCAGCAGCCCTCTTAGCGGGACGTCCTACGAGCAGTACGTC.

This clone was picked up one time. V usage is TRBV4-1 and J usage is TRBJ2-6; no clear D gene. The germline V and J ends were trimmed by 1 base and 0 bases, with 13 bases remaining between them. This CDR3 has 18 amino acids. Germline CDR1 MGHRA, CDR2 YSYEKL. This CDR3 reads CASSQVESSNSGANVLTF. As DNA, the CDR3 is TGCGCCAGCAGCCAAGTGGAGAGTAGCAACTCTGGGGCCAACGTCCTGACTTTC.

The rearrangement uses TRBV3-1 (or the pseudogene TRBV3-2) and TRBJ2-1, with D unclear. This CDR3 is 12 amino acids long. V lost 1 base and J lost 10, with 8 bases in between. Per the germline V gene, CDR1 is LGHDT and CDR2 is YNNKEL (reference sequence). For the CDR3, the DNA is TGTGCCAGCAGCCAAGGCAGCGCGGAGCAGTTCTTC. Protein: CASSQGSAEQFF.

This clone was counted only a few times. This chain uses TRBV9 with TRBJ1-1, with D perhaps matching TRBD1 (5 bases). This CDR3 spans 14 amino acids. CDR1 and CDR2 (germline): SGDLS, YYNGEE. V was pared by 4 bases and J by 5 bases, with 15 bases between. CDR3 sequence reads: CASSPSLGETEAFF. CDR3 sequence (DNA): TGTGCCAGCAGCCCCTCCCTGGGGGAGACTGAAGCTTTCTTT. Looking up the rest from reference TRBV9 and TRBJ1-1 gives the full variable domain: DSGVTQTPKHLITATGQRVTLRCSPRSGDLSVYWYQQSLDQGLQFLIQYYNGEERAKGNILERFSAQQFPDLHSELNLSSLELGDSALYFCASSPSLGETEAFFGQGTRLTVV.

The chain recombines TRBV6-1 with TRBJ1-6; D unresolved. Germline-derived CDR1 and CDR2 are MNHNS and SASEGT. This CDR3 has 13 amino acids. V was trimmed by 1 base and J by 12 bases, leaving 10 bases between them. CDR3 amino acids: CASSEEMGLPLHF. The CDR3 DNA reads TGTGCCAGCAGTGAAGAAATGGGGTTACCCCTCCACTTT.

This clone turned up a few times. The rearrangement uses TRBV5-1 and TRBJ2-3; 9 nucleotides match TRBD1. Germline CDR1 reads SGHRS; CDR2 reads YFSETQ. Trimming removed 0 bases from V and 5 bases from J; junction bases left unmatched: 4. The CDR3 is 15 amino acids. The chain's CDR3 is CASSLVQGAQDTQYF. The DNA of the CDR3 is TGCGCCAGCAGCTTGGTACAGGGGGCGCAAGATACGCAGTATTTT.

CDR3: CASSSGDSTDTQYF. DNA of the CDR3: TGTGCCAGCAGCTCCGGGGACAGCACAGATACGCAGTATTTT. The chain employs TRBV7-2 and TRBJ2-3; possibly TRBD1 or TRBD2 for D (5 bases each). The V end lost 4 bases, the J end lost 0 bases, and 8 bases lay between the germline ends. CDR1 is SGHTA, CDR2 FQGNSA, per germline. The CDR3 runs 14 residues.

This clone was seen a handful of times. The chain recombines TRBV19 with TRBJ2-4, with D tentatively TRBD1 or TRBD2 (5 bases each). Trimming removed 3 bases from V and 0 bases from J, with 12 bases in between. In germline, CDR1 is LNHDA, CDR2 SQIVND (reference sequence). CDR3 length equals 16 residues. The chain's CDR3 is CASSILGALAKNIQYF. Written as DNA, the CDR3 is TGTGCCAGTAGTATTCTCGGGGCACTAGCCAAAAACATTCAGTACTTC.

This clone has just one count. This rearrangement joins TRBV7-8 to TRBJ2-3; D not certain. V was cut by 5 bases and J by 6 bases, with 6 bases left in between. Per the germline V gene, CDR1 is SGHVS and CDR2 is FQNEAQ. CDR3 length: 11 residues. CDR3 residues: CASSQSDTQYF. CDR3 coding DNA: TGTGCCAGCAGCCAAAGTGATACGCAGTATTTT.

V gene TRBV19 combines with J gene TRBJ2-2; the D gene is possibly TRBD1 (6 bases). V shed 1 base and J shed 6 bases, with 12 bases lying between them. Germline V gene lookup returns CDR1 LNHDA and CDR2 SQIVND (reference sequence). The length of the CDR3 is 15 residues. The CDR3 protein is CASSIGQGRAGELFF. DNA for the CDR3: TGTGCCAGTAGTATAGGGCAGGGGAGAGCCGGGGAGCTGTTTTTT.

V and J are TRBV3-1 (or the pseudogene TRBV3-2) and TRBJ2-5, with D possibly being TRBD2 (7 bases). Germline assignment: CDR1 LGHDT and CDR2 YNNKEL (reference sequence). The V and J ends lost 2 bases and 4 bases respectively, with 14 bases between them. There are 15 residues in the CDR3. The CDR3 protein is CASSQINGGRETQYF. DNA for the CDR3: TGTGCCAGCAGCCAAATCAACGGGGGGCGAGAGACCCAGTACTTC.

The sample holds one count of this clone. V and J are TRBV24-1 and TRBJ2-1, with 10 nucleotides matching TRBD1. V dropped 1 base and J dropped 6; count of bases not matched to a gene: 14. The CDR3 totals 19 residues. Germline V gives CDR1 KGHDR, CDR2 SFDVKD. CDR3 coding DNA: TGTGCCACCAGTGATTTTAGGTCGGGACAGGGGTCGAAAGTCAATGAGCAGTTCTTC. This sequence encodes CATSDFRSGQGSKVNEQFF.

This clone showed up just a few times. CDR3 nucleotides: TGTGCCAGCAGCTTGGGGGGACAGGGGTGGATTAATGAGCAGTTCTTC. Translation gives CASSLGGQGWINEQFF. V gene TRBV5-4 combines with J gene TRBJ2-1; 10 bases are a match to TRBD1. The CDR3 is 16 residues long. Germline CDR1 reads SGHNT; CDR2 reads YYREEE (reference sequence). Losses at the gene ends were 0 bases for V and 7 bases for J; bases not matched to a gene: 7.

The gene calls are TRBV3-1 (or the pseudogene TRBV3-2) and TRBJ1-6; TRBD1 might be the D (5 bases). V was clipped by 2 bases and J by 7 bases, with 12 bases between them. This CDR3 is built from 15 residues. Germline V lookup: CDR1 LGHDT, CDR2 YNNKEL (reference sequence). This CDR3 reads CASSQKRRTNSPLHF. CDR3 coding DNA: TGTGCCAGCAGCCAAAAAAGACGGACAAATTCACCCCTCCACTTT.

The CDR3 nucleotides read TGCGCCAGCAGCACTCTCGGACGGGATCAGCCCCAGCATTTT. Translated, it gives CASSTLGRDQPQHF. This chain links TRBV5-1 with TRBJ1-5; D gene ambiguous. There are 14 residues in the CDR3. In germline, CDR1 is SGHRS, CDR2 YFSETQ. V was trimmed by 4 bases and J by 5 bases, leaving 13 bases between them.

This chain uses TRBV6-5 with TRBJ1-5; TRBD1 is a possible D gene (6 bases). CDR3 length equals 15 residues. Trimming removed 4 bases at V and 0 bases at J, with 10 bases between. Germline V gene data show CDR1 as MNHEY and CDR2 as SVGAGI. The CDR3 DNA reads as TGTGCCAGCAGTTCGGACAGCTATAGCAATCAGCCCCAGCATTTT. As protein: CASSSDSYSNQPQHF.

CDR3 coding DNA: TGCGCCAGCAGCTTGGATCCGGGGGTCTCCGAGACCCAGTACTTC. It specifies CASSLDPGVSETQYF. The rearrangement joins TRBV5-1 to TRBJ2-5; tentatively, D is TRBD2 (6 bases). V was shortened by 0 bases and J by 5 bases, with 14 bases between the two germline ends. This CDR3 region has 15 residues. Germline V CDR1 and CDR2: SGHRS, YFSETQ.

This chain links TRBV25-1 with TRBJ2-1; D is unclear. This CDR3 is 16 amino acids long. Trimming took 1 base from V and 0 from J, leaving 10 bases between them. Germline assignment: CDR1 MGHDK and CDR2 SYGVNS. CDR3 DNA sequence: TGTGCCAGCAGTGAATTCTACTTAAGCTCCTACAATGAGCAGTTCTTC. Translation: CASSEFYLSSYNEQFF. The full variable domain, completed using reference TRBV25-1 and TRBJ2-1, is EADIYQTPRYLVIGTGKKITLECSQTMGHDKMYWYQQDPGMELHLIHYSYGVNSTEKGDLSSESTVSRIRTEHFPLTLESARPSHTSQYLCASSEFYLSSYNEQFFGPGTRLTVL.

The rearrangement uses TRBV19 and TRBJ1-5; the match to TRBD1 covers 9 bases. There are 19 residues in the CDR3. V was pared by 4 bases and J by 2 bases, with 15 bases of the junction left unmatched. The germline CDR1 and CDR2 sequences are LNHDA and SQIVND (reference sequence). CDR3 residues: CASSTFSGTGNGGNQPQHF. CDR3 DNA sequence: TGTGCCAGTAGTACATTTTCCGGGACAGGGAATGGGGGCAATCAGCCCCAGCATTTT.

In its sample, this clone was seen a few times. The rearrangement joins TRBV2 to TRBJ2-7; tentative D call: TRBD2 (6 bases). This CDR3 comprises 12 residues. Germline lookup yields CDR1 SNHLY and CDR2 FYNNEI. Trimming pared 8 bases from V and 0 bases from J, leaving 8 bases between. The CDR3 DNA sequence: TGTGCCAGCCGGGAGTTCTCCTACGAGCAGTACGTC. The encoded protein is CASREFSYEQYV.

The chain joins TRBV18 to TRBJ1-5; TRBD1 matches at 8 bases. The CDR3 contains 14 residues. V trimming: 3 bases; J trimming: 6 bases; junction bases outside the gene matches: 4. Germline CDR1 KGHSH, CDR2 LQKENI. CDR3: CASSPGQGPQPQHF. For the CDR3, the DNA is TGTGCCAGCTCACCTGGACAGGGTCCTCAGCCCCAGCATTTT.

The chain has TRBV9 and TRBJ2-3, with D perhaps matching TRBD1 or TRBD2 (5 bases each). Germline V gene lookup returns CDR1 SGDLS and CDR2 YYNGEE. This CDR3 has 14 residues. V lost 7 bases and J lost 8, with 20 bases in between. CDR3 amino acids: CASCSRDAPGTQYF. The CDR3 nucleotides are TGTGCCAGCTGCTCCCGGGACGCCCCAGGTACGCAGTATTTT. Filled out from reference TRBV9 and TRBJ2-3, the complete variable domain reads DSGVTQTPKHLITATGQRVTLRCSPRSGDLSVYWYQQSLDQGLQFLIQYYNGEERAKGNILERFSAQQFPDLHSELNLSSLELGDSALYFCASCSRDAPGTQYFGPGTRLTVL.

The chain employs TRBV6-5 and TRBJ1-6, with D uncertain. The length of the CDR3 is 14 residues. Germline V CDR1 and CDR2: MNHEY, SVGAGI. V dropped 2 bases and J dropped 8 bases, with 10 bases sitting between them. The CDR3 region has the DNA TGTGCCAGCAGTTACCTGGGGAATGATTCACCCCTCCACTTT. This gives the protein CASSYLGNDSPLHF.

The rearrangement uses TRBV19 and TRBJ2-2, with no clear D. CDR1 and CDR2 (germline): LNHDA, SQIVND (reference sequence). This CDR3 is 14 amino acids long. V gave up 5 bases and J gave up 4 bases, with 11 bases separating them. The CDR3 spells CASSWQASTGELFF. The CDR3 nucleotides read TGTGCCAGTAGTTGGCAGGCCAGCACCGGGGAGCTGTTTTTT.

This clone was seen only once. CDR3 nucleotide sequence: TGTGCCAGCAGCTTAGCGGCGGCCAGATACGAGCAGTACGTC. Protein sequence: CASSLAAARYEQYV. The V gene is TRBV7-2, the J gene TRBJ2-7; D is undetermined. Trimming shortened V by 0 bases and J by 4 bases, and 10 bases separated the two germline ends. The CDR3 covers 14 residues. The germline V gene has CDR1 SGHTA and CDR2 FQGNSA.

This clone was counted a few times. J is TRBJ1-4 and V is TRBV6-6; D possibly corresponds to TRBD1 (6 bases). Germline assignment: CDR1 MNHNY and CDR2 SVGAGI (reference sequence). There are 16 residues in the CDR3. Trimming stripped 5 bases from V and 8 bases from J, with 21 bases between. The CDR3 region has the DNA TGTGCCAGCAGTCCCGCCGGTCTAGGACAGTTAGAAAAACTGTTTTTT. Translation gives CASSPAGLGQLEKLFF.